A selection of T cell receptor beta chains follows, all from one sample in a study of shared clonotypes between healthy human individuals. Generated by immunoSEQ multiplex PCR, the TCRdb table keeps only in-frame clones and is missing some. Among about 2,100,000 clones, around 93% were seen once, and the ten largest hold approximately 1.7%. The sequenced material came from naive CD8+ T cells from PBMCs. The receptor source for this set is a man aged 18-30 years in good health. Some clones in this sample may be carry-over from other donors' samples. Each CDR3 is given with its conserved first and last residue. D genes are given only for firm matches. The listing skips clone size in some rows; elsewhere it reads once, few, many or a size class.

TRBD2 TRBJ2-7 NA TRBV5-6 TGTGCCAGCAGCCCGAGACTAGCCGGCTACGAGCAGTACTTC CASSPRLAGYEQYF
NA TRBJ2-3 NA TRBV27 TGTGCCAGCAGAGGGTTGGGTACGCAGTATTTT CASRGLGTQYF
NA TRBJ2-1 NA TRBV7-3 TGTGCCAGCAGCTATCAGGGAGGCGAGCAGTTCTTC CASSYQGGEQFF
NA TRBJ2-2 NA TRBV6-1 TGTGCCAGCAGTGATCCCCCGTACGGGGAGCTGTTTTTT CASSDPPYGELFF
NA TRBJ1-1 NA TRBV5-5 TGTGCCAGCAGCTTGGCCGGGATAATGAACACTGAAGCTTTCTTT CASSLAGIMNTEAFF
NA TRBJ1-3 NA TRBV11-3 TGTGCCAGCAGCTTAGAGGGTTCTGGAAACACCATATATTTT CASSLEGSGNTIYF
NA TRBJ2-7 once TRBV5-1 TGCGCCAGCAGCTTCCGGGCCCCGAACGGCTACGAGCAGTACTTC CASSFRAPNGYEQYF
TRBD2 TRBJ2-1 NA TRBV4-3 TGCGCCAGCAGCCAAGATTTGACTAGCGTTTACAATGAGCAGTTCTTC CASSQDLTSVYNEQFF
NA TRBJ2-1 NA TRBV7-9 TGTGCCAGCAGCTTACCGGGCCTCATCTACAATGAGCAGTTCTTC CASSLPGLIYNEQFF
NA TRBJ1-2 NA TRBV6-6 TGTGCCAGCAGTTACACCGGACGGGCTAACTATGGCTACACCTTC CASSYTGRANYGYTF
NA TRBJ2-2 NA TRBV10-3 TGTGCCATCAGTTGGGGGACCATTAAGAGCACCGGGGAGCTGTTTTTT CAISWGTIKSTGELFF
NA TRBJ2-2 NA TRBV9 TGTGCCAGCAGCGTAGGAAACCCCGGGGAGCTGTTTTTT CASSVGNPGELFF